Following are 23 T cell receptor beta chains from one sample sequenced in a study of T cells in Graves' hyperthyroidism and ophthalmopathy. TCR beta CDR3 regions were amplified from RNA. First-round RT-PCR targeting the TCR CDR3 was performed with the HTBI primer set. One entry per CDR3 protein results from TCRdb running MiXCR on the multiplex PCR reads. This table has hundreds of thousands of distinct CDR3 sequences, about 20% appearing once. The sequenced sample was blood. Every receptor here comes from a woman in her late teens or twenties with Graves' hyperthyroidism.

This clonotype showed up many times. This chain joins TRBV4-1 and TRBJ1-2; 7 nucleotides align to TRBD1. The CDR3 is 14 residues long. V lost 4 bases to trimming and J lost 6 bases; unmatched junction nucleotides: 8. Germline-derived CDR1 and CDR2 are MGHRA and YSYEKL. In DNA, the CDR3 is TGCGCCAGCAGCCGGCCCGGACAGGAGAATGGCTACACCTTC. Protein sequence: CASSRPGQENGYTF.

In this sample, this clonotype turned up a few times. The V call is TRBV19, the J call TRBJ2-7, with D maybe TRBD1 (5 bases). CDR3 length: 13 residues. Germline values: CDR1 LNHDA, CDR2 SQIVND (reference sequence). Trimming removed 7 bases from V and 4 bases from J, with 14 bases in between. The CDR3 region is CASNPRDSYEQYF. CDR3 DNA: TGTGCCAGTAACCCCCGAGACAGTTACGAGCAGTACTTC. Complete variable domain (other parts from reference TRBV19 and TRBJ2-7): DGGITQSPKYLFRKEGQNVTLSCEQNLNHDAMYWYRQDPGQGLRLIYYSQIVNDFQKGDIAEGYSVSREKKESFPLTVTSAQKNPTAFYLCASNPRDSYEQYFGPGTRLTVT.

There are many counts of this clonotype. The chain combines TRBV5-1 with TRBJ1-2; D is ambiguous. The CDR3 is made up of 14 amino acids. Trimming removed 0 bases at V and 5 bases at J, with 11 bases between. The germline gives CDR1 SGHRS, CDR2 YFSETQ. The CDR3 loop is CASSLEGLGYGYTF. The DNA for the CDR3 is TGCGCCAGCAGCTTGGAAGGGTTGGGGTATGGCTACACCTTC. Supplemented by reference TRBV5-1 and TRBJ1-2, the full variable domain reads KAGVTQTPRYLIKTRGQQVTLSCSPISGHRSVSWYQQTPGQGLQFLFEYFSETQRNKGNFPGRFSGRQFSNSRSEMNVSTLELGDSALYLCASSLEGLGYGYTFGSGTRLTVV.

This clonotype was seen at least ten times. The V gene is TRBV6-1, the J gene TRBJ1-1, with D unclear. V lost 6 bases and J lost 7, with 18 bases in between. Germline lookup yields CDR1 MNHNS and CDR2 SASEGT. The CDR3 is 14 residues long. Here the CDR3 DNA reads TGTGCCAGCAGCGTTCGGGTGAGGCCAGATGAAGCTTTCTTT. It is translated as CASSVRVRPDEAFF.

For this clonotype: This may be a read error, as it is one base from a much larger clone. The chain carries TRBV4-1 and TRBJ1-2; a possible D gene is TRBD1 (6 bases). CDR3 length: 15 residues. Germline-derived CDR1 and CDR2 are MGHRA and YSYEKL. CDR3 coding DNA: TGCGCCATCAGCCAAGCTGACAGGCCGAACTATGGCTACACCTTC. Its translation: CAISQADRPNYGYTF.

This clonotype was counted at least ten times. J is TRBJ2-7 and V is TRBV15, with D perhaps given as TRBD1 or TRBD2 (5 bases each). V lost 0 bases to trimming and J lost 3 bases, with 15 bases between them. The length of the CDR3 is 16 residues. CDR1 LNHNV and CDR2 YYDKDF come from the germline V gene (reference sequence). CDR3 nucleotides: TGTGCCACCAGCAGAGATTTAGGGGACGGGTTCTACGAGCAGTACTTC. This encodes CATSRDLGDGFYEQYF.

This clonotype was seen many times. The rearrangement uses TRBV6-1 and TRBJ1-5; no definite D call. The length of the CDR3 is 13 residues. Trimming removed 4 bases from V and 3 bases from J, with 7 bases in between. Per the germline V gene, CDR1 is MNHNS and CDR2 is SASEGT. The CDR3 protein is CASSVHFNQPQHF. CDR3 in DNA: TGTGCCAGCAGTGTCCATTTCAATCAGCCCCAGCATTTT.

The CDR3 protein is CASSQDRTGVYEQYF. Written as DNA, the CDR3 is TGCGCCAGCAGCCAAGATCGGACAGGGGTGTACGAGCAGTACTTC. V gene TRBV4-1 combines with J gene TRBJ2-7; 9 bases agree with TRBD1. The V segment lost 0 bases and the J segment 4 bases; nucleotides outside the gene matches: 4. Germline CDR1 and CDR2: MGHRA and YSYEKL. This CDR3 has 15 amino acids.

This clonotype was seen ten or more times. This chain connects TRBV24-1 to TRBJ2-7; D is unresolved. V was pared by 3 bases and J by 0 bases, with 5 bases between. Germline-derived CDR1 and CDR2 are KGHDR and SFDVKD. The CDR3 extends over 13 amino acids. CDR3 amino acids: CATSDPDSYEQYF. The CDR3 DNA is TGTGCCACCAGTGATCCCGACTCCTACGAGCAGTACTTC.

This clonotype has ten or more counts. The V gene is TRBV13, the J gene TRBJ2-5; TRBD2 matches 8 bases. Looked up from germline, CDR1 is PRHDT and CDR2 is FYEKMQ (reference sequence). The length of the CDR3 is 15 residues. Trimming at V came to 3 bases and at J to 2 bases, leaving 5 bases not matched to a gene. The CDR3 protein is CASSLRLALQETQYF. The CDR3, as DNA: TGTGCCAGCAGCTTGCGACTAGCGTTACAAGAGACCCAGTACTTC.

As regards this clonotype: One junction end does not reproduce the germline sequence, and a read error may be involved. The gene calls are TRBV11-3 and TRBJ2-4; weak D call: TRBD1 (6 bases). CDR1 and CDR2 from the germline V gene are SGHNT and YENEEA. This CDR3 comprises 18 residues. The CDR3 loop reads CASSPGTTSRIAKNIKYF. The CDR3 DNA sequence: TGTGCCAGCAGCCCCGGGACAACGTCCCGCATAGCCAAAAACATTAAGTACTTC.

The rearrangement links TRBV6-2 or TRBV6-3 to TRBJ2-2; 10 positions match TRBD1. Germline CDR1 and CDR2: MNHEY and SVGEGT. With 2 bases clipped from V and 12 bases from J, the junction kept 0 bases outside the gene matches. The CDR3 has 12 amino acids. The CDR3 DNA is TGTGCCAGCAGTTACGACAGGGGGCAGCTGTTTTTT. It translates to CASSYDRGQLFF.

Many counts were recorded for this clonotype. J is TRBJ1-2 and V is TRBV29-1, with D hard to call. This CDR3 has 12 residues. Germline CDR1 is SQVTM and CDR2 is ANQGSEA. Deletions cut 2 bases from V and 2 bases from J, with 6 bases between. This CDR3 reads CSVEWENYGYTF. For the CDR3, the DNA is TGCAGCGTTGAATGGGAGAACTATGGCTACACCTTC.

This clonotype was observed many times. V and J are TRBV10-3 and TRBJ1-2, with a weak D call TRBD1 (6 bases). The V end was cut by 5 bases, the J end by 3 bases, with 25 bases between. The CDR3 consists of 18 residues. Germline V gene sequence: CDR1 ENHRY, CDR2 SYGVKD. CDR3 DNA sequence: TGTGCCATCAGTAGAACTTCCGAGACAGGCTTGGCAGACTATGGCTACACCTTC. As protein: CAISRTSETGLADYGYTF.

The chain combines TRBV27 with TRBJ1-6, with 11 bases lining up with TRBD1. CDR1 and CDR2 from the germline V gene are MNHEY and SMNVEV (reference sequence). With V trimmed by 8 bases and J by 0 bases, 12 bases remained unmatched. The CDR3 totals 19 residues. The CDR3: CASSKGTGGKSSYNSPLHF. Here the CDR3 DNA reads TGTGCCAGCTCCAAAGGGACAGGGGGGAAAAGCTCCTATAATTCACCCCTCCACTTT.

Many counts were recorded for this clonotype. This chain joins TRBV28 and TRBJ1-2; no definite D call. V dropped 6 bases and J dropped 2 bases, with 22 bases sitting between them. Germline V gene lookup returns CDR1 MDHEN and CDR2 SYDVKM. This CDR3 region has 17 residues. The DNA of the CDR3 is TGTGCCAGCAGGGAGGGATCCCTATCAATACTCAACTATGGCTACACCTTC. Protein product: CASREGSLSILNYGYTF.

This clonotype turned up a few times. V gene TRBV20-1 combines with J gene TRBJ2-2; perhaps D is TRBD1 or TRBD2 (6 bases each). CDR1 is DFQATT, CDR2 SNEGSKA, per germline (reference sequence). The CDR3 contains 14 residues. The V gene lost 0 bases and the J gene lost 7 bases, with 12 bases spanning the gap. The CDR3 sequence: CSAREGGLIGELFF. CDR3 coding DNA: TGCAGTGCTAGAGAGGGGGGCCTAATCGGGGAGCTGTTTTTT.

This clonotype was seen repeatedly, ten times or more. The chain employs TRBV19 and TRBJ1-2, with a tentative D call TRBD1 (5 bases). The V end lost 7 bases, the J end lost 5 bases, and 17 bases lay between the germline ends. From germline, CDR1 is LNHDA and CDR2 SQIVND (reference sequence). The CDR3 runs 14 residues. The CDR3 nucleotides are TGTGCCAGTACCCGGGACTCCGTATCGTATGGCTACACCTTC. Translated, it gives CASTRDSVSYGYTF.

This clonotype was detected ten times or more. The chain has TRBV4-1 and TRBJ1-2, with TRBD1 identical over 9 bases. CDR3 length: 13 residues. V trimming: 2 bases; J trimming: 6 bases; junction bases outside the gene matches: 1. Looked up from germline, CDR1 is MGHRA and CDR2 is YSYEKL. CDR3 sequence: CASSQRTGDGYTF. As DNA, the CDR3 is TGCGCCAGCAGCCAACGGACAGGGGATGGCTACACCTTC.

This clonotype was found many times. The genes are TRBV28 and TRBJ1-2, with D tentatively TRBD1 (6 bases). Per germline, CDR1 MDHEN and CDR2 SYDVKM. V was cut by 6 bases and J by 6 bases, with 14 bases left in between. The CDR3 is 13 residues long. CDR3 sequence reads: CASSLDRIHGYTF. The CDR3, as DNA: TGTGCCAGCAGCCTCGACAGGATCCATGGCTACACCTTC.

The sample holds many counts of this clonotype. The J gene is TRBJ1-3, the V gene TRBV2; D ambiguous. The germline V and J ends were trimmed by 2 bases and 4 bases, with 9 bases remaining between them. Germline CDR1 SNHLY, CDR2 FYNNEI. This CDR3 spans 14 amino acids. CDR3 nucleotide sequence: TGTGCCAGCAGTGAACGGGGTGGGGGAAACACCATATATTTT. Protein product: CASSERGGGNTIYF.

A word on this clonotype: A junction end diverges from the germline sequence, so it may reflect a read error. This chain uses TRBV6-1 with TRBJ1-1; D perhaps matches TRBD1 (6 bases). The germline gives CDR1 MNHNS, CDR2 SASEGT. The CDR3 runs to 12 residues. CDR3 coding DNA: TGTGCCAGCAGTGCGGGGGGCGCGAGAGCTCTCTTT. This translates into CASSAGGARALF.

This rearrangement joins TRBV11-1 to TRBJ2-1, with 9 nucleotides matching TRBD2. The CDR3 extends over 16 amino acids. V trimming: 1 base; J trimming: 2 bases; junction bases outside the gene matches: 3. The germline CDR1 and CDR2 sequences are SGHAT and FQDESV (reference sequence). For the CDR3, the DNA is TGTGCCAGCAGCTTAGAGGGCGGGGGGGCCTACAATGAGCAGTTCTTC. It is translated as CASSLEGGGAYNEQFF.